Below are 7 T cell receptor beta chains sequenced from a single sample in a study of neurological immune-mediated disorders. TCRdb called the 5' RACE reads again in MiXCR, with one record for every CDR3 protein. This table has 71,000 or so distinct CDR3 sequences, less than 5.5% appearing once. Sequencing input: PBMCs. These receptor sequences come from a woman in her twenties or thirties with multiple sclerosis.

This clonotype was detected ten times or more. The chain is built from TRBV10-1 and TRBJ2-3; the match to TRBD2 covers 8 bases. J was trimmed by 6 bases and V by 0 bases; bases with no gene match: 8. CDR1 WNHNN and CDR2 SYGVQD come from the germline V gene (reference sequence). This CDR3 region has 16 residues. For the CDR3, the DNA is TGCGCCAGCAGTGAGTCGGCGGGGGGCTTGCGGGATACGCAGTATTTT. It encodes CASSESAGGLRDTQYF.

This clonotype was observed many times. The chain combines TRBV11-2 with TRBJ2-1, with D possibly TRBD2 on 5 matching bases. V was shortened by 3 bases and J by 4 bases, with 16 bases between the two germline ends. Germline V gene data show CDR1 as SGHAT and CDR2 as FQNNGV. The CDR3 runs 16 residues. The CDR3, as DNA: TGTGCCAGCAGCTTTAGCCCTAGCCTGGGGTACAATGAGCAGTTCTTC. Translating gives CASSFSPSLGYNEQFF.

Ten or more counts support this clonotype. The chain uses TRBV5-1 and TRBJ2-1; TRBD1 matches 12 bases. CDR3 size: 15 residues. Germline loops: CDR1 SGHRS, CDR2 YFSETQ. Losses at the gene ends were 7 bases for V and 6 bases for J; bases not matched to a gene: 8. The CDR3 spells CASGAGGQGANEQFF. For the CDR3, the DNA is TGCGCCAGCGGCGCGGGGGGACAGGGGGCCAATGAGCAGTTCTTC.

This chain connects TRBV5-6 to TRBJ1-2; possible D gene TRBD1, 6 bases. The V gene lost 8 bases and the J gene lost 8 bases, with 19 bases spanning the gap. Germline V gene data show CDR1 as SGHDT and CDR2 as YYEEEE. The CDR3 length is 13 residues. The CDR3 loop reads CASSRDMWRGYTF. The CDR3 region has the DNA TGTGCCAGTTCCCGGGACATGTGGCGGGGCTACACCTTC.

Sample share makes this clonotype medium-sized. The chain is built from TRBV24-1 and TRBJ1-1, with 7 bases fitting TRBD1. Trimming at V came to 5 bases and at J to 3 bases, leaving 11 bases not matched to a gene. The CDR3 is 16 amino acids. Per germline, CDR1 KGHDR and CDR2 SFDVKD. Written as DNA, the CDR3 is TGTGCCACCAGTGTCCGGACACCCAGGGGGGACACTGAAGCTTTCTTT. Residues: CATSVRTPRGDTEAFF.

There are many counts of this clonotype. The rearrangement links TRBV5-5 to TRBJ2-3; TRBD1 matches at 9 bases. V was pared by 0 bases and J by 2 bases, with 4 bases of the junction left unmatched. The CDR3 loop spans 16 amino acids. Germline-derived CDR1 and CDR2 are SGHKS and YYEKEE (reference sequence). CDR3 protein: CASSLAGTGLTDTQYF. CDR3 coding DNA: TGTGCCAGCAGCTTGGCCGGGACAGGGCTCACAGATACGCAGTATTTT.

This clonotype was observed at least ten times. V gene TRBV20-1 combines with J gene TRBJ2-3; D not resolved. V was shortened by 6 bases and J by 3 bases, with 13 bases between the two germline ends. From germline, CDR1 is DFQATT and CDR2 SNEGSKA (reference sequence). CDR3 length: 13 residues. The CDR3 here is CSAPFVGTDTQYF. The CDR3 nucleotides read TGCAGTGCGCCCTTTGTAGGGACAGATACGCAGTATTTT.